This T cell receptor (beta chain) was observed in a study of blood T cell repertoires in COVID-19. Study context: The United States, Italy and Spain supplied acute and convalescent COVID-19 samples. Nucleic acid was either cDNA or gDNA, and it came from T cells, B-cell-depleted T cells, or PBMCs.

Authors' analysis steps: For nucleated cells, counts were estimated from reference gene primer amplification. The table came from immunoSEQ multiplex PCR; TCRdb's copy has only in-frame clones and leaves some out. V and J calls and clone size are given by that table; D and trimming were obtained from the DNA. This table has under 150,000 clones, approximately 88% appearing once. Germline-derived CDR1 and CDR2 are LGHNA and YNFKEQ. The CDR3 length is 14 residues. With 2 bases removed from V and 5 bases from J, the gap between germline ends came to 13 bases. This TCR derives from a human donor in a cohort sampled during active COVID-19. The sequencing input was peripheral blood. The V and J genes are TRBV4-2 and TRBJ2-7, with a weak D call TRBD2 (5 bases). CDR3 nucleotide sequence: TGTGCCAGCAGCCAACGAGGGTCGTACAACGAGCAGTACTTC. Residues: CASSQRGSYNEQYF.